A selection of T cell receptor beta chains follows, all from one sample in a study of cytomegalovirus exposure and HLA in healthy donors. The protocol was immunoSEQ multiplex PCR, while the TCRdb copy is restricted to in-frame clones and leaves out a portion. Of 45,000 to 70,000 clones detected, roughly nine tenths appear once; the ten largest clones hold 1% to 1.2%. The sample consisted of PBMCs. Source of these receptors: a man younger than 30 in good health and CMV-seronegative. The CDR3 runs from the conserved cysteine through the conserved F or W. D genes are given only for firm matches.

D gene | J gene | V gene | CDR3 protein
TRBD2 | TRBJ2-5 | TRBV9 | CASSAGTSVQETQYF
NA | TRBJ2-2 | TRBV6-1 | CANRETGEETGELFF
TRBD2 | TRBJ2-1 | TRBV4-3 | CASSPTRTSLAYNEQFF
NA | TRBJ2-1 | TRBV28 | CASSAYEEQFF
NA | TRBJ1-1 | TRBV6-1 | CASSEPDTGLYTEAFF
TRBD1 | TRBJ2-5 | TRBV19 | CASSTRTGDETQYF
NA | TRBJ2-7 | TRBV5-8 | CASKSAGTGYEQYF
TRBD2 | TRBJ2-7 | TRBV5-4 | CASSIQGTSGSYEQYF
NA | TRBJ2-3 | TRBV11-2 | CASSPTGHPTDTQYF
TRBD2 | TRBJ2-3 | TRBV7-2 | CASSLATTSGTDTQYF
NA | TRBJ2-7 | TRBV28 | CASWGLGVNEQYF
NA | TRBJ2-7 | TRBV11-3 | CASSSSRTASYEQYF
TRBD1 | TRBJ2-5 | TRBV5-1 | CASRLTGGTGETQYF
TRBD2 | TRBJ2-2 | TRBV19 | CASSLLWWRENDGELFF
NA | TRBJ2-1 | TRBV29-1 | CSVETRVEQFF
TRBD2 | TRBJ2-7 | TRBV4-3 | CASSQDRGPGLGYEQYF
TRBD2 | TRBJ2-7 | TRBV7-8 | CASSISGFRREGTYEQYF
TRBD1 | TRBJ2-1 | TRBV30 | CAWSVGTGSYNEQFF
NA | TRBJ2-3 | TRBV7-9 | CASSSPSGWSDTQYF
TRBD2 | TRBJ2-7 | TRBV18 | CASSSSTSGSYEQYF
NA | TRBJ2-7 | TRBV19 | CASSTPSSYEQYF
TRBD1 | TRBJ2-5 | TRBV5-1 | CASSFGTGWETQYF
NA | TRBJ2-3 | TRBV9 | CASSVGHGTDTQYF
NA | TRBJ2-4 | TRBV28 | CASSRGLAKNIQYF
NA | TRBJ1-2 | TRBV28 | CASGSRDYGYTF
NA | TRBJ1-5 | TRBV7-6 | CASSLVPGGNQPQHF
TRBD2 | TRBJ2-7 | TRBV27 | CASSPLAGVGEQYF
NA | TRBJ2-3 | TRBV28 | CASRGVVPDTQYF
NA | TRBJ2-5 | TRBV6-5 | CASGVYQETQYF
TRBD1 | TRBJ1-1 | TRBV28 | CASSFPRGQGFTEAFF
NA | TRBJ2-2 | TRBV15 | CATSRVRLLNTGELFF
TRBD1 | TRBJ2-1 | TRBV29-1 | CSVDLGQGSYNEQFF
NA | TRBJ2-1 | TRBV4-3 | CASSQDIQGPRQFF
TRBD1 | TRBJ1-4 | TRBV19 | CASSNRGTGVPNEKLFF
NA | TRBJ2-7 | TRBV7-3 | CASSLARGNEQYF
TRBD1 | TRBJ1-4 | TRBV4-3 | CASGRQGGADEKLFF
TRBD2 | TRBJ2-7 | TRBV14 | CASSRRTGLAGYEQYF
NA | TRBJ2-3 | TRBV7-2 | CASSSSGDTQYF
NA | TRBJ2-3 | TRBV5-1 | CASSPQAGDPTDTQYF
NA | TRBJ2-5 | TRBV18 | CASSNVPGVEETQYF
TRBD2 | TRBJ2-1 | TRBV15 | CATTQRESNEQFF
NA | TRBJ1-4 | TRBV7-9 | CASSLMAGTSTNEKLFF
TRBD2 | TRBJ2-1 | TRBV2 | CASSRSSGRDNEQFF
NA | TRBJ2-1 | TRBV4-2 | CASSVTGTRSYNEQFF
TRBD2 | TRBJ2-5 | TRBV7-9 | CASSLALGGGQETQYF
NA | TRBJ1-5 | TRBV5-5 | CASSLGHSNQPQHF
TRBD2 | TRBJ2-1 | TRBV11-2 | CASSPIAGYSYNEQFF
NA | TRBJ2-5 | TRBV27 | CASSLEFQLGGQETQYF
NA | TRBJ2-3 | TRBV27 | CASSPSTDTQYF
TRBD1 | TRBJ1-1 | TRBV18 | CASSPGTGMPEAFF
TRBD2 | TRBJ2-7 | TRBV28 | CASMYLSGGYEQYF
NA | TRBJ2-7 | TRBV19 | CASSSRGHEQYF